The 30 T cell receptor beta chains below all came from one sample that was sequenced in a study of cytomegalovirus exposure and HLA in healthy donors. Primers: 60 Vbeta forward and 13 Jbeta reverse. TCRdb's table, derived via immunoSEQ multiplex PCR, lists solely in-frame clones and lacks some. The profile shows about 59,000 clones, roughly 75% of them singletons. Material for sequencing was PBMCs. The receptors shown here come from a young man in good health and CMV-seropositive.

The chain joins TRBV4-2 to TRBJ2-2; tentatively, D is TRBD1 (5 bases). CDR3 length: 15 amino acids. Per the germline V gene, CDR1 is LGHNA and CDR2 is YNFKEQ. The V and J ends lost 4 bases and 2 bases respectively, with 11 bases between them. As DNA, the CDR3 is TGTGCCAGCAGCCGGGTAGGGGTTAACACCGGGGAGCTGTTTTTT. Protein: CASSRVGVNTGELFF.

This clone has more than one count but fewer than ten. V gene TRBV6-5 combines with J gene TRBJ2-2, with D unresolved. Germline CDR1 is MNHEY and CDR2 is SVGAGI. This CDR3 is built from 15 residues. Between the trimmed V and J ends, which lost 0 bases and 1 base, there was a span of 6 bases. The CDR3 here is CASSYSFLNTGELFF. The CDR3, as DNA: TGTGCCAGCAGTTACTCGTTTCTGAACACCGGGGAGCTGTTTTTT.

The V gene is TRBV25-1, the J gene TRBJ1-5; TRBD1 agrees at 7 bases. The CDR3 sequence is 13 residues long. V lost 4 bases and J lost 4; bases outside the gene matches: 1. Germline CDR1 MGHDK, CDR2 SYGVNS. As DNA, the CDR3 is TGTGCCAGCAGTGTGACAGGGAATCAGCCCCAGCATTTT. Protein sequence: CASSVTGNQPQHF.

The chain uses TRBV7-2 and TRBJ2-3; the D is unclear. CDR1 is SGHTA, CDR2 FQGNSA, per germline. V dropped 3 bases and J dropped 3 bases, with 13 bases sitting between them. The CDR3 has 15 amino acids. CDR3 DNA sequence: TGTGCCAGCAGCTTGATGGGCCGAGCAACAGATACGCAGTATTTT. It codes for CASSLMGRATDTQYF.

V and J are TRBV28 and TRBJ2-7; D remains ambiguous. Per germline, CDR1 MDHEN and CDR2 SYDVKM. Trimming removed 4 bases at V and 7 bases at J, with 8 bases between. There are 11 residues in the CDR3. CDR3 in DNA: TGTGCCAGCAGTTCCCCGTTAGAGCAGTACTTC. Protein product: CASSSPLEQYF. The whole variable domain, remainder taken from reference TRBV28 and TRBJ2-7, is DVKVTQSSRYLVKRTGEKVFLECVQDMDHENMFWYRQDPGLGLRLIYFSYDVKMKEKGDIPEGYSVSREKKERFSLILESASTNQTSMYLCASSSPLEQYFGPGTRLTVT.

The V and J genes are TRBV6-5 and TRBJ2-5; 15 bases are a match to TRBD2. The CDR3 length is 16 residues. The junction had 3 bases not matched to a gene; V was cut back by 2 bases and J by 5 bases. Germline V CDR1 and CDR2: MNHEY, SVGAGI. As DNA, the CDR3 is TGTGCCAGCAGTTACGGGACTAGCGGGGGGTGGGAGACCCAGTACTTC. This encodes CASSYGTSGGWETQYF.

The gene calls are TRBV29-1 and TRBJ1-4; a possible D gene is TRBD1 (6 bases). Trimming removed 7 bases at V and 7 bases at J, with 25 bases between. Germline V gives CDR1 SQVTM, CDR2 ANQGSEA. There are 16 residues in the CDR3. The CDR3 loop is CSATGGNRASGEKLFF. CDR3 DNA sequence: TGCAGCGCTACTGGGGGTAACAGGGCCTCCGGTGAAAAACTGTTTTTT.

The chain combines TRBV6-4 with TRBJ1-2; D may be TRBD1 (5 bases). Trimming left V 6 bases short and J 4 bases short, with 18 bases between. The CDR3 covers 15 residues. Germline V CDR1 and CDR2: MRHNA, SNTAGT. For the CDR3, the DNA is TGTGCCAGCAGAGCAACACCACAGGATTTCTATGGCTACACCTTC. It specifies CASRATPQDFYGYTF.

This clone has more than one count but fewer than ten. The rearrangement joins TRBV7-2 to TRBJ2-3; D is possibly TRBD2 (5 bases). From germline, CDR1 is SGHTA and CDR2 FQGNSA. V lost 2 bases to trimming and J lost 9 bases, with 15 bases between them. This CDR3 is built from 14 residues. The CDR3: CASSLSRPEGTQYF. The CDR3 DNA reads as TGTGCCAGCAGCTTATCTCGACCCGAGGGCACGCAGTATTTT.

The rearrangement uses TRBV19 and TRBJ2-6; perhaps TRBD1 as D (5 bases). CDR3 size: 15 residues. V lost 8 bases and J 0 bases, leaving 11 bases between the germline ends. CDR1 is LNHDA and CDR2 is SQIVND in the germline V gene (reference sequence). The CDR3 spells CASGAGSSGANVLTF. The CDR3 DNA is TGTGCCAGTGGGGCTGGGTCCTCTGGGGCCAACGTCCTGACTTTC.

The chain uses TRBV7-9 and TRBJ2-7, with 15 bases that match TRBD2. In germline, CDR1 is SEHNR, CDR2 FQNEAQ (reference sequence). V gave up 5 bases and J gave up 7 bases; unmatched junction bases: 9. The CDR3 has 16 residues. Here the CDR3 reads CASSPRTSGGEGEQYF. The CDR3 nucleotides read TGTGCCAGCAGCCCTCGGACTAGCGGGGGGGAAGGGGAGCAGTACTTC.

The chain employs TRBV5-1 and TRBJ2-3; tentatively, D is TRBD1 (6 bases). V was clipped by 0 bases and J by 4 bases, with 18 bases between them. Germline CDR1 is SGHRS and CDR2 is YFSETQ. CDR3 size: 17 residues. The CDR3 sequence: CASSLGSTGLVADTQYF. CDR3 DNA sequence: TGCGCCAGCAGCTTGGGATCGACAGGATTGGTAGCAGATACGCAGTATTTT.

This clone was found a few times. The J gene is TRBJ2-7, the V gene TRBV4-1, with 9 bases lining up with TRBD1. The germline V gene has CDR1 MGHRA and CDR2 YSYEKL. The CDR3 spans 15 residues. Trimming removed 3 bases from V and 4 bases from J; junction bases left unmatched: 7. The CDR3 bases are TGCGCCAGCAGCCAGCCCGGGACAGGGAGATACGAGCAGTACTTC. This codes for CASSQPGTGRYEQYF.

As to this clone: Other DNA sequences in the same sample also yield this CDR3. The chain couples TRBV9 to TRBJ2-7; 9 bases line up with TRBD1. Germline V gene sequence: CDR1 SGDLS, CDR2 YYNGEE. The CDR3 is 14 residues long. Trimming cost V 2 bases and J 3 bases; bases outside gene matches: 3. This CDR3 reads CASSVGTGRYEQYF. The CDR3, as DNA: TGTGCCAGCAGCGTGGGGACAGGGCGCTACGAGCAGTACTTC.

This chain connects TRBV7-8 to TRBJ2-2; 8 bases agree with TRBD2. Germline CDR1 reads SGHVS; CDR2 reads FQNEAQ. This CDR3 contains 17 residues. Germline trimming cut 2 bases from V and 6 bases from J; bases unmatched to any gene: 11. The CDR3 loop is CASSLLQLAGRAGELFF. The CDR3 coding sequence is TGTGCCAGCAGCTTACTTCAGTTAGCGGGGAGGGCCGGGGAGCTGTTTTTT.

The rearrangement joins TRBV5-4 to TRBJ1-6; 7 bases fit TRBD1. The germline gives CDR1 SGHNT, CDR2 YYREEE (reference sequence). The CDR3 is made up of 13 amino acids. V dropped 5 bases and J dropped 6; count of bases not matched to a gene: 2. CDR3 DNA sequence: TGTGCCAGCAGTGGGACAGCTAATTCACCCCTCCACTTT. Translation: CASSGTANSPLHF. Based on the CDR3 plus reference TRBV5-4 and TRBJ1-6, the full variable domain is ETGVTQSPTHLIKTRGQQVTLRCSSQSGHNTVSWYQQALGQGPQFIFQYYREEENGRGNFPPRFSGLQFPNYSSELNVNALELDDSALYLCASSGTANSPLHFGNGTRLTVT.

Notes on this clone: One junction end disagrees with the germline gene, perhaps due to a read error. The rearrangement joins TRBV5-1 to TRBJ2-3, with D possibly TRBD2 on 6 matching bases. This CDR3 region has 15 residues. In germline, CDR1 is SGHRS, CDR2 YFSETQ. CDR3 sequence reads: CASSLGGTWGDTRYF. CDR3 bases: TGCGCCAGCAGCTTAGGTGGGACTTGGGGAGATACGCGGTATTTT.

The chain joins TRBV29-1 to TRBJ2-3, with 7 bases identical to TRBD2. Trimming cost V 6 bases and J 5 bases; bases outside gene matches: 11. Per the germline V gene, CDR1 is SQVTM and CDR2 is ANQGSEA. This CDR3 is 14 amino acids long. The CDR3 DNA reads TGCAGCGTCCTTAAAAGACTAGCAAAAGATACGCAGTATTTT. Its protein product is CSVLKRLAKDTQYF.

The chain uses TRBV7-3 and TRBJ2-2, with a weak D call TRBD2 (6 bases). The germline CDR1 and CDR2 sequences are SGHTA and FQGTGA. Deletions cut 5 bases from V and 4 bases from J, with 14 bases between. The CDR3 is 15 residues long. As DNA, the CDR3 is TGTGCCAGCAGCCCGGGGACTGCCCTCACCGGGGAGCTGTTTTTT. It specifies CASSPGTALTGELFF.

The J gene is TRBJ2-1, the V gene TRBV27; 9 positions agree with TRBD2. The CDR3 extends over 17 amino acids. V lost 7 bases to trimming and J lost 7 bases; unmatched junction nucleotides: 17. Germline CDR1 is MNHEY and CDR2 is SMNVEV (reference sequence). The CDR3 loop is CASKLMGAGGLLNEQFF. The CDR3 bases are TGTGCCAGCAAACTCATGGGGGCGGGGGGGCTTTTGAATGAGCAGTTCTTC.

The V and J genes are TRBV7-8 and TRBJ2-1; 7 bases are shared with TRBD1. The germline V gene encodes CDR1 SGHVS and CDR2 FQNEAQ. With V trimmed by 6 bases and J by 6 bases, 8 bases remained unmatched. CDR3 length equals 14 residues. CDR3 in amino acids: CASSRQGSGNEQFF. Here the CDR3 DNA reads TGTGCCAGCAGTAGACAGGGAAGTGGCAATGAGCAGTTCTTC.

This clone was observed once. This sequence joins TRBV7-9 and TRBJ1-2; D may be TRBD1 (6 bases). Trimming removed 4 bases at V and 7 bases at J, with 13 bases between. Per germline, CDR1 SEHNR and CDR2 FQNEAQ (reference sequence). This CDR3 region has 13 residues. CDR3 amino acids: CASSSTGFGGYTF. For the CDR3, the DNA is TGTGCCAGCAGCTCTACAGGGTTCGGTGGCTACACCTTC.

CDR3 DNA sequence: TGTGCCAGCAGTGAACCAAACCGCGGCAGGGGGCAAGGCTACACCTTC. Translating gives CASSEPNRGRGQGYTF. The J gene is TRBJ1-2, the V gene TRBV25-1, with TRBD1 identical over 8 bases. The trim removed 2 bases at V and 8 bases at J, leaving 13 bases unmatched. This CDR3 comprises 16 residues. Germline V gene sequence: CDR1 MGHDK, CDR2 SYGVNS.

This chain uses TRBV7-6 with TRBJ2-2, with D possibly TRBD1 on 6 matching bases. The CDR3 is 17 amino acids. The ends were cut back, 1 base at V and 0 bases at J, with 12 bases in the middle. Germline V CDR1 and CDR2: SGHVS, FNYEAQ. CDR3 residues: CASSLVWDTSNTGELFF. The CDR3 nucleotides are TGTGCCAGCAGCTTAGTCTGGGACACCTCGAACACCGGGGAGCTGTTTTTT.

The J gene is TRBJ1-5, the V gene TRBV25-1; TRBD1 matches at 8 bases. The CDR3 consists of 14 residues. Unmatched junction bases numbered 7, after V lost 5 bases and J lost 7 bases. Germline lookup yields CDR1 MGHDK and CDR2 SYGVNS. CDR3 residues: CASSSTGEAQPQHF. The CDR3 DNA reads as TGTGCCAGCAGTTCGACAGGGGAGGCCCAGCCCCAGCATTTT. Looking up the rest from reference TRBV25-1 and TRBJ1-5 gives the full variable domain: EADIYQTPRYLVIGTGKKITLECSQTMGHDKMYWYQQDPGMELHLIHYSYGVNSTEKGDLSSESTVSRIRTEHFPLTLESARPSHTSQYLCASSSTGEAQPQHFGDGTRLSIL.

V is TRBV9 and J is TRBJ2-7, with a weak D call TRBD1 (6 bases). The CDR3 covers 15 residues. V lost 0 bases and J 1 base, leaving 11 bases between the germline ends. The germline V gene has CDR1 SGDLS and CDR2 YYNGEE. DNA for the CDR3: TGTGCCAGCAGCGTAGGCACAGGGTTTTCCTACGAGCAGTACTTC. Amino acid sequence: CASSVGTGFSYEQYF. The whole variable domain, remainder taken from reference TRBV9 and TRBJ2-7, is DSGVTQTPKHLITATGQRVTLRCSPRSGDLSVYWYQQSLDQGLQFLIQYYNGEERAKGNILERFSAQQFPDLHSELNLSSLELGDSALYFCASSVGTGFSYEQYFGPGTRLTVT.

CDR3 protein: CASSEAGGEQYF. The CDR3 nucleotides are TGTGCCAGCAGTGAAGCAGGCGGCGAGCAGTACTTC. This chain joins TRBV6-1 and TRBJ2-7; D is undetermined. V was cut by 0 bases and J by 6 bases, with 6 bases left in between. This CDR3 has 12 residues. Germline lookup yields CDR1 MNHNS and CDR2 SASEGT.

The chain links TRBV28 to TRBJ1-5; D is uncertain. Germline V CDR1 and CDR2: MDHEN, SYDVKM. The V and J ends lost 6 bases and 3 bases respectively, with 9 bases between them. The CDR3 totals 13 residues. CDR3 amino acids: CASRAGNNQPQHF. CDR3 in DNA: TGTGCCAGCAGAGCAGGCAACAATCAGCCCCAGCATTTT.

The chain employs TRBV15 and TRBJ1-5; possibly TRBD1 for D (5 bases). Per the germline V gene, CDR1 is LNHNV and CDR2 is YYDKDF (reference sequence). V was clipped by 0 bases and J by 0 bases, with 12 bases between them. CDR3 length equals 17 residues. The CDR3 is CATSRDRGGYSNQPQHF. The CDR3 DNA follows: TGTGCCACCAGCAGAGATCGCGGGGGTTATAGCAATCAGCCCCAGCATTTT. Together with reference TRBV15 and TRBJ1-5, the CDR3 gives the full variable domain: DAMVIQNPRYQVTQFGKPVTLSCSQTLNHNVMYWYQQKSSQAPKLLFHYYDKDFNNEADTPDNFQSRRPNTSFCFLDIRSPGLGDTAMYLCATSRDRGGYSNQPQHFGDGTRLSIL.

A single count supports this clone. CDR3 amino acids: CASSLSDRLKEQYF. CDR3 coding DNA: TGTGCCAGCAGTTTATCGGACAGGTTAAAAGAGCAGTACTTC. The chain employs TRBV28 and TRBJ2-7; 7 nucleotides match TRBD1. The germline gives CDR1 MDHEN, CDR2 SYDVKM. This CDR3 has 14 amino acids. V trimming: 1 base; J trimming: 7 bases; junction bases outside the gene matches: 7.